What follows is one T cell receptor beta chain and its context. Original processing notes: Amplifying reference gene primers gave estimates of nucleated cell counts. Assay: immunoSEQ multiplex PCR; the TCRdb copy retains only in-frame clones and omits some. That table is the source of V, J and clone size, and D and trimming were worked out from the DNA. Of some 130,000 clones listed, roughly four fifths are singletons. The CDR3 is made up of 15 amino acids. The V gene's germline CDR1 is SGDLS and CDR2 YYNGEE. V was clipped by 0 bases and J by 8 bases; unmatched bases: 7. These data come from a study of blood T cell repertoires in COVID-19. Residents of approximately 25 US areas, aged about 18 to 89 years, made up the participants. Recovered status applied to Cohort 3 donors who had two consecutive negative PCRs. It also applied to those with clearance or with symptom resolution.

The specimen sequenced was PBMCs or T cells enriched from blood (not recorded which). This rearrangement joins TRBV9 to TRBJ2-1, with 8 positions matching TRBD2. The receptor comes from a young man who had recovered from COVID-19. The CDR3 DNA is TGTGCCAGCAGCGTAGTAGCGGGGCCAGGCGATGAGCAGTTCTTC. Its translation is CASSVVAGPGDEQFF. Using reference TRBV9 and TRBJ2-1 for the parts outside the CDR3, the full variable domain is DSGVTQTPKHLITATGQRVTLRCSPRSGDLSVYWYQQSLDQGLQFLIQYYNGEERAKGNILERFSAQQFPDLHSELNLSSLELGDSALYFCASSVVAGPGDEQFFGPGTRLTVL.